Sequencing of this TCR beta chain was carried out in a study of T cell repertoires in cytomegalovirus infection. With V trimmed by 4 bases and J by 4 bases, 15 bases remained unmatched. Germline-derived CDR1 and CDR2 are MNHNS and SASEGT. This CDR3 has 18 amino acids. TCRdb re-derived calls from the reads in MiXCR, one entry per CDR3 protein. This table has 740,000 or so distinct CDR3 sequences, approximately 40% appearing once. This clonotype has at least ten counts. This sequence was found in a human donor in good health (CMV status not recorded). Some clones in this sample may be carry-over from other donors' samples. The chain joins TRBV6-1 to TRBJ1-2; 10 bases map to TRBD1. The specimen sequenced was PBMCs. The CDR3 DNA is TGTGCCAGCAGTGTTCATCACCGCGGGGGACAGGGGACCTATGGCTACACCTTC. It encodes CASSVHHRGGQGTYGYTF.